These 12 T cell receptor beta chains were sequenced from one sample in a study of blood T cell repertoires in COVID-19. Using immunoSEQ multiplex PCR, the repertoire was profiled, and TCRdb retains in-frame clones only, with some absent. The sample carries under 300,000 clones, about nine tenths recorded once. The specimen was peripheral blood. The receptors were sampled from a man in his 60s who had recovered from COVID-19.

V is TRBV11-2 and J is TRBJ2-1; maybe TRBD1 (5 bases). V gave up 4 bases and J gave up 0 bases, with 16 bases separating them. The CDR3 runs to 17 residues. CDR1 and CDR2 (germline): SGHAT, FQNNGV. The CDR3 loop is CASSSRTDRYSYNEQFF. CDR3 in DNA: TGTGCCAGCAGCTCCAGAACCGACAGATACTCCTACAATGAGCAGTTCTTC.

The chain links TRBV5-1 to TRBJ1-2, with 7 bases aligning to TRBD1. The CDR3 spans 15 residues. Germline V gives CDR1 SGHRS, CDR2 YFSETQ. Losses at the gene ends were 1 base for V and 10 bases for J; bases not matched to a gene: 13. CDR3 nucleotides: TGCGCCAGCAGCTTGTTGTCCTACAGGGGTTTGGACTACACCTTC. This sequence encodes CASSLLSYRGLDYTF.

The rearrangement joins TRBV12-3 or TRBV12-4 to TRBJ1-2, with 7 bases that match TRBD1. The CDR3 totals 13 residues. J lost 5 bases, V lost 3 bases, and 3 bases had no gene match. CDR3 coding DNA: TGTGCCAGCAGTTTCGGACAGGATTATGGCTACACCTTC. As protein: CASSFGQDYGYTF.

The count of this clone is one. The J gene is TRBJ1-2, the V gene TRBV19; D is perhaps TRBD1 (6 bases). The germline gives CDR1 LNHDA, CDR2 SQIVND (reference sequence). Trimming removed 3 bases from V and 3 bases from J, with 11 bases in between. The length of the CDR3 is 14 residues. The DNA of the CDR3 is TGTGCCAGTAGTATCCTGCAGGGGCACTATGGCTACACCTTC. Protein product: CASSILQGHYGYTF. The complete variable domain, with remaining parts taken from reference TRBV19 and TRBJ1-2, reads DGGITQSPKYLFRKEGQNVTLSCEQNLNHDAMYWYRQDPGQGLRLIYYSQIVNDFQKGDIAEGYSVSREKKESFPLTVTSAQKNPTAFYLCASSILQGHYGYTFGSGTRLTVV.

The CDR3 region has the DNA TGTGCCAGCAGTTTCAGGGGGAATATGAACACTGAAGCTTTCTTT. Protein product: CASSFRGNMNTEAFF. This rearrangement joins TRBV27 to TRBJ1-1; 7 bases are a match to TRBD1. Germline V gene lookup returns CDR1 MNHEY and CDR2 SMNVEV (reference sequence). CDR3 length: 15 residues. The V gene end was trimmed by 3 bases and the J gene end by 0 bases; junction bases not matched to a gene: 4.

The chain uses TRBV28 and TRBJ2-1; 12 positions match TRBD2. The CDR3 spans 15 residues. V lost 6 bases to trimming and J lost 8 bases; unmatched junction nucleotides: 8. CDR1 and CDR2 from the germline V gene are MDHEN and SYDVKM. The CDR3 DNA reads TGTGCCAGCAGGGCTAGCGGGGGGGCCGGCTATGAGCAGTTCTTC. Amino acids: CASRASGGAGYEQFF.

The chain employs TRBV20-1 and TRBJ2-3; 10 bases match TRBD2. The length of the CDR3 is 15 residues. Germline trimming cut 3 bases from V and 0 bases from J; bases unmatched to any gene: 3. Germline CDR1 DFQATT, CDR2 SNEGSKA (reference sequence). Here the CDR3 reads CSASQRGGSTDTQYF. Written as DNA, the CDR3 is TGCAGTGCTAGTCAGCGGGGGGGGAGCACAGATACGCAGTATTTT.

The V gene is TRBV7-9, the J gene TRBJ1-2, with a weak D call TRBD1 (6 bases). Trimming cost V 2 bases and J 1 base, with 8 bases left between them. Germline V CDR1 and CDR2: SEHNR, FQNEAQ (reference sequence). The CDR3 sequence is 14 residues long. CDR3 protein: CASSLTQGNYGYTF. The DNA for the CDR3 is TGTGCCAGCAGCTTAACACAGGGTAACTATGGCTACACCTTC.

The count of this clone is one. The rearrangement links TRBV2 to TRBJ1-5; 8 bases line up with TRBD1. Germline V gene data show CDR1 as SNHLY and CDR2 as FYNNEI. The V segment lost 7 bases and the J segment 1 base; nucleotides outside the gene matches: 6. The CDR3 runs 15 residues. DNA for the CDR3: TGTGCCAGCAAGAGAACAGGGGGGAGCAATCAGCCCCAGCATTTT. Translating it yields CASKRTGGSNQPQHF.

The gene calls are TRBV6-4 and TRBJ2-3, with D tentatively TRBD1 (5 bases). This CDR3 has 15 residues. Germline CDR1 MRHNA, CDR2 SNTAGT. The V and J ends lost 6 bases and 4 bases respectively, with 17 bases between them. CDR3 bases: TGTGCCAGCAGCCTACAAGGGGATGAATCAGATACGCAGTATTTT. Its translation: CASSLQGDESDTQYF.

The CDR3 region is CASSTSRGTSGNTIYF. DNA for the CDR3: TGTGCCAGCTCAACTTCCAGGGGAACCTCTGGAAACACCATATATTTT. This chain uses TRBV18 with TRBJ1-3; D may be TRBD1 (6 bases). Germline-derived CDR1 and CDR2 are KGHSH and LQKENI. V dropped 5 bases and J dropped 0 bases, with 14 bases sitting between them. The CDR3 has 16 amino acids.

This rearrangement joins TRBV30 to TRBJ1-2, with 8 bases aligning to TRBD1. Trimming at V came to 4 bases and at J to 6 bases, leaving 7 bases not matched to a gene. Germline V gene data show CDR1 as GTSNPN and CDR2 as SVGIG (reference sequence). CDR3 length equals 13 residues. The CDR3, as DNA: TGTGCCTGGACCCGACAGGGGTTCAATGGCTACACCTTC. Its protein is CAWTRQGFNGYTF.